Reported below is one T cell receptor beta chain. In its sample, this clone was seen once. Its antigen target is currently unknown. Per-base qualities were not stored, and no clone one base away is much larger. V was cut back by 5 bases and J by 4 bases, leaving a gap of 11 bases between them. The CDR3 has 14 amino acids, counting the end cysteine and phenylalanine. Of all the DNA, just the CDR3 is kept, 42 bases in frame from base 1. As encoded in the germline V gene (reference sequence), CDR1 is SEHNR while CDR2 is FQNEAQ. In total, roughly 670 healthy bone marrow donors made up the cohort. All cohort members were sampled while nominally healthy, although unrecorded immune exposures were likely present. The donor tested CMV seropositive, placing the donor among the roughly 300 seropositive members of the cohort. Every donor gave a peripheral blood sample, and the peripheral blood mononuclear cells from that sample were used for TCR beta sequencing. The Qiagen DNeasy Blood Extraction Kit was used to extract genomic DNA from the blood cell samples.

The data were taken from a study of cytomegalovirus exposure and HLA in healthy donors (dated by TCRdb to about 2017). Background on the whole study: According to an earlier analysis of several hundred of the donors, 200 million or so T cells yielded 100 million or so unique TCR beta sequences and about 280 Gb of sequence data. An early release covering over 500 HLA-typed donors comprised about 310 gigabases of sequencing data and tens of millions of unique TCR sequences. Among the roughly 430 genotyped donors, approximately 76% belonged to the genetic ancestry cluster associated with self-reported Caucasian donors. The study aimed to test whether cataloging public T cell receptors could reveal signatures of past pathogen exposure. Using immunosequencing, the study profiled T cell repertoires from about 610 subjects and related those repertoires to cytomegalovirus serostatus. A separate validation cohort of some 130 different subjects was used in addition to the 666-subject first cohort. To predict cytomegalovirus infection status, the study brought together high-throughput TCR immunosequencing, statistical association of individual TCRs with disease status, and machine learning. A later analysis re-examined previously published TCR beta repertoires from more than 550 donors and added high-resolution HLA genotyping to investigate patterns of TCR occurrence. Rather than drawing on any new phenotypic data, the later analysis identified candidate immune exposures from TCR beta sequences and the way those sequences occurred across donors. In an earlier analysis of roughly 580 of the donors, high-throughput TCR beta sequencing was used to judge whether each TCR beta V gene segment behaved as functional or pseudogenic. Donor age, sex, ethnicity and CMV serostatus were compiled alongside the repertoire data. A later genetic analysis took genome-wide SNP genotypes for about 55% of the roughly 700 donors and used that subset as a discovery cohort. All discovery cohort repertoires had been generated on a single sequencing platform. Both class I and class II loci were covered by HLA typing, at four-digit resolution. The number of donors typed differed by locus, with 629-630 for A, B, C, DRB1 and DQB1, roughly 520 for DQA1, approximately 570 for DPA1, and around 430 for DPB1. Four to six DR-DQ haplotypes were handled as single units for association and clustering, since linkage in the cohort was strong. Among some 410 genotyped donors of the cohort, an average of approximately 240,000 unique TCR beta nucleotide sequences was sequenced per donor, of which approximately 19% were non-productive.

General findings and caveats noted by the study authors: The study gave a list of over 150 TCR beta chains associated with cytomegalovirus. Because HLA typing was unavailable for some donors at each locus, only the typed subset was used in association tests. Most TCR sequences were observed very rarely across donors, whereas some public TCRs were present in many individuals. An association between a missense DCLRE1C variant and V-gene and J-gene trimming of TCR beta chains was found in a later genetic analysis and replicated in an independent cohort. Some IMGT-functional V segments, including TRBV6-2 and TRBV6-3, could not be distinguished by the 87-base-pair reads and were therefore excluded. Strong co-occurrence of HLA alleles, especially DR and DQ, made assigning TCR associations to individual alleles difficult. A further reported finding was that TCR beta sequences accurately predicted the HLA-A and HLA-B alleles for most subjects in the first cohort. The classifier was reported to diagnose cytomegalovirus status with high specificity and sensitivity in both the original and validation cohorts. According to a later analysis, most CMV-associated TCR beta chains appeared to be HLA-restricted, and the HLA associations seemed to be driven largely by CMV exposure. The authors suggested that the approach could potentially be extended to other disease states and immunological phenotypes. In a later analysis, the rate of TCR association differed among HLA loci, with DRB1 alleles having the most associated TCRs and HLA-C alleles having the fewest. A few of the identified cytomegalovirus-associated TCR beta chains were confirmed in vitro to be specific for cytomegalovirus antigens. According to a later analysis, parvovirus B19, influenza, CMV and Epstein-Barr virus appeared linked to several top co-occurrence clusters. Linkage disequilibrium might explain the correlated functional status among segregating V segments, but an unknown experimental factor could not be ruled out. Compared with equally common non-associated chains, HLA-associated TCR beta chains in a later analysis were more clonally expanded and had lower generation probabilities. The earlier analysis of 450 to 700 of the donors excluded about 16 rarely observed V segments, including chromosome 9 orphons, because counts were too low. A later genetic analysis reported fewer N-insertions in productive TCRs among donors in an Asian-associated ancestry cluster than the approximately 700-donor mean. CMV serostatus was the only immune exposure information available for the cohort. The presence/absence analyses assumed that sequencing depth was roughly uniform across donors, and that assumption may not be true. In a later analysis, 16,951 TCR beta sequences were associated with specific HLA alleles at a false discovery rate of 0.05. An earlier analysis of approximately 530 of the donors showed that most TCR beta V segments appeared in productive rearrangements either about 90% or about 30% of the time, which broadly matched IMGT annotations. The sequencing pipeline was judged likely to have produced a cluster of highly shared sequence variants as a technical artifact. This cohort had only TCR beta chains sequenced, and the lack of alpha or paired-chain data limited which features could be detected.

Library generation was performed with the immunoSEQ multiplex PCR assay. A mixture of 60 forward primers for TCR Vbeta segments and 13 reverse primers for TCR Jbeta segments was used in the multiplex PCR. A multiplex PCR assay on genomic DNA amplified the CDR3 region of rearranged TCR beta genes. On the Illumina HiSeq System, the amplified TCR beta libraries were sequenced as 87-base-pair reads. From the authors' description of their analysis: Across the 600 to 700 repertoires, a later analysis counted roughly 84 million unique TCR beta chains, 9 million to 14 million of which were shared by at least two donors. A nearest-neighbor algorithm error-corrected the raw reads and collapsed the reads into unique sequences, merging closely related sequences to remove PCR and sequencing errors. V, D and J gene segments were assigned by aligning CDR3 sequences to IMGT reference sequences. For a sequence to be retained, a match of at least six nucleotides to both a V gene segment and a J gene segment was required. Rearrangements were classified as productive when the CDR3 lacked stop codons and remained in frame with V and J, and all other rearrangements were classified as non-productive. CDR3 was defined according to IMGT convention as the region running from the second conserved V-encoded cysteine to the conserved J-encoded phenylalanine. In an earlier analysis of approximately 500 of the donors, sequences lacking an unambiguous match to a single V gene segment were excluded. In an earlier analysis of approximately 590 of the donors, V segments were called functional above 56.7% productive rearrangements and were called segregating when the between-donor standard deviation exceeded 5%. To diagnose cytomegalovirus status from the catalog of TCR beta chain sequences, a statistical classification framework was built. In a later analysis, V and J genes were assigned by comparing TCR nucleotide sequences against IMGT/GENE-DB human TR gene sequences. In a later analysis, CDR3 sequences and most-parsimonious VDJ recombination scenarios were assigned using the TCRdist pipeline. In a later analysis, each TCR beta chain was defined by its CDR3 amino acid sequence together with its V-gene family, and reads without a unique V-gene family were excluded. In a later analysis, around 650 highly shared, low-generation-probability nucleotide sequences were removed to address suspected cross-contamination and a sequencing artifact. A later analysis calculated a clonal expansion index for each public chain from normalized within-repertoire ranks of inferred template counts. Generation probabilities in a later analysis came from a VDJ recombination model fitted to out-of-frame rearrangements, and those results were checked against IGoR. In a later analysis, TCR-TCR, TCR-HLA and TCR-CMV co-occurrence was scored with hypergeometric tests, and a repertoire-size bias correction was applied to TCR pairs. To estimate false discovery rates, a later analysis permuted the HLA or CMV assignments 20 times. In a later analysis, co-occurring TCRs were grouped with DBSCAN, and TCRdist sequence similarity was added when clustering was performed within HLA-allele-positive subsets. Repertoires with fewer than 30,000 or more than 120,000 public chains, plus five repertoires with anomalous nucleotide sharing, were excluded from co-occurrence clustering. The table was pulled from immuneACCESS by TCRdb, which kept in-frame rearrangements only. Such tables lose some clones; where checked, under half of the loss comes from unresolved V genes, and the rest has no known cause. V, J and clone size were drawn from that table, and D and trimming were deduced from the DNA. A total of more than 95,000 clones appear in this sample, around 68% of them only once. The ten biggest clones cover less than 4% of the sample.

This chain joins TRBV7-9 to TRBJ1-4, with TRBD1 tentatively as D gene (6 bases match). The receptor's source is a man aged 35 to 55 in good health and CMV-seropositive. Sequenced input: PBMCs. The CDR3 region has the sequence CASSRGQSNEKLFF. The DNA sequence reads TGTGCCAGCAGCCGCGGACAGAGTAATGAAAAACTGTTTTTT.